The 29 T cell receptor beta chains below all came from one sample that was sequenced in a study of T cells in Graves' hyperthyroidism and ophthalmopathy. RNA transcripts yielded amplified TCR beta CDR3 regions. HTBI primers were the set used in a first-round RT-PCR of the TCR CDR3. TCRdb reprocessed the multiplex PCR reads via MiXCR and lists one record per CDR3 protein. In the table there are under 250,000 distinct CDR3 sequences, more than 20% of which are singletons. The sequenced sample consisted of blood. Receptor source: a woman in her thirties or forties with Graves' ophthalmopathy.

This clonotype occurred many times. This sequence joins TRBV10-3 and TRBJ1-5; TRBD1 matches at 9 bases. V dropped 6 bases and J dropped 6; count of bases not matched to a gene: 3. The CDR3 consists of 13 residues. Germline V gene lookup returns CDR1 ENHRY and CDR2 SYGVKD. CDR3 DNA sequence: TGTGCCATCAGGGACAGGGGTGGTCAGCCCCAGCATTTT. Translation: CAIRDRGGQPQHF.

At least ten counts were recorded for this clonotype. The CDR3 sequence is CASSVSKQETQYF. CDR3 DNA: TGTGCCTCTTCTGTTTCGAAGCAAGAGACCCAGTACTTC. The J gene is TRBJ2-5, the V gene TRBV6-5, with unresolved D. V was trimmed by 11 bases and J by 2 bases, leaving 15 bases between them. CDR3 length: 13 residues. Germline CDR1 MNHEY, CDR2 SVGAGI.

This clonotype appeared many times. The chain couples TRBV24-1 to TRBJ2-5, with 10 bases aligning to TRBD1. Per germline, CDR1 KGHDR and CDR2 SFDVKD. CDR3 length equals 14 residues. The trim removed 9 bases at V and 0 bases at J, leaving 3 bases unmatched. The CDR3 DNA sequence: TGTGCCACCCGGGGACAGGGGAACCAAGAGACCCAGTACTTC. Its translation is CATRGQGNQETQYF.

Many counts were recorded for this clonotype. The chain couples TRBV28 to TRBJ2-7, with no clear D. Germline CDR1 reads MDHEN; CDR2 reads SYDVKM. The V end was cut by 6 bases, the J end by 7 bases, with 19 bases between. The CDR3 is made up of 14 amino acids. The CDR3 spells CASRPNYTFREQYF. In DNA, the CDR3 is TGTGCCAGCAGACCCAATTACACCTTTAGGGAGCAGTACTTC.

This clonotype showed up many times. CDR3 nucleotide sequence: TGCGCCAGCAGTGATTGGGCCTCGGGCGGGGAGCAGTACTTC. It is translated as CASSDWASGGEQYF. The chain combines TRBV10-1 with TRBJ2-7, with a possible D match to TRBD2 (5 bases). This CDR3 spans 14 amino acids. With 3 bases removed from V and 7 bases from J, the gap between germline ends came to 16 bases. Germline loops: CDR1 WNHNN, CDR2 SYGVQD (reference sequence).

Many counts were recorded for this clonotype. This chain links TRBV3-1 with TRBJ1-1; 10 bases fit TRBD1. Germline V gene data show CDR1 as LGHDT and CDR2 as YNNKEL (reference sequence). The V and J ends lost 4 bases and 5 bases, in that order; junction bases with no gene match: 7. The CDR3 is 15 amino acids. The CDR3 nucleotides are TGTGCCAGCAGCCGAGGGGGACAGGGGAATACTGAAGCTTTCTTT. It is translated as CASSRGGQGNTEAFF.

This clonotype was picked up many times. The genes are TRBV2 and TRBJ1-1; TRBD1 is a possible D gene (6 bases). The germline V gene has CDR1 SNHLY and CDR2 FYNNEI. V lost 8 bases and J 6 bases, leaving 22 bases between the germline ends. This CDR3 comprises 15 residues. CDR3: CASQIEAQGGSEAFF. The CDR3 region has the DNA TGTGCCAGCCAGATAGAAGCACAGGGTGGATCTGAAGCTTTCTTT.

This clonotype was detected ten times or more. V gene TRBV14 combines with J gene TRBJ2-7; 9 nucleotides agree with TRBD1. The J segment lost 6 bases and the V segment lost 3 bases, leaving 9 bases of the junction unmatched. Germline V lookup: CDR1 SGHDN, CDR2 FVKESK. The CDR3 consists of 15 residues. The CDR3 region has the DNA TGTGCCAGCAGCCACGGCCCGGGACAGGGCCCCGAGCAGTACTTC. Its translation is CASSHGPGQGPEQYF.

This clonotype was detected ten times or more. The rearrangement uses TRBV7-2 and TRBJ2-5; no clear D. Trimming stripped 4 bases from V and 1 base from J, with 7 bases between. The length of the CDR3 is 13 residues. From germline, CDR1 is SGHTA and CDR2 FQGNSA. The CDR3 loop reads CASSSGPQETQYF. The CDR3 DNA reads TGTGCCAGCAGCTCGGGCCCCCAAGAGACCCAGTACTTC. The variable domain in full, completed from reference TRBV7-2 and TRBJ2-5, reads GAGVSQSPSNKVTEKGKDVELRCDPISGHTALYWYRQSLGQGLEFLIYFQGNSAPDKSGLPSDRFSAERTGGSVSTLTIQRTQQEDSAVYLCASSSGPQETQYFGPGTRLLVL.

This clonotype occurred many times. The chain has TRBV15 and TRBJ1-1; D gene uncertain. V shed 0 bases and J shed 5 bases, with 10 bases lying between them. CDR3 size: 14 residues. Germline CDR1 LNHNV, CDR2 YYDKDF (reference sequence). The CDR3, as DNA: TGTGCCACCAGCAGAGAGGCGCGGTGGACTGAAGCTTTCTTT. Translating gives CATSREARWTEAFF. Complete variable domain (other parts from reference TRBV15 and TRBJ1-1): DAMVIQNPRYQVTQFGKPVTLSCSQTLNHNVMYWYQQKSSQAPKLLFHYYDKDFNNEADTPDNFQSRRPNTSFCFLDIRSPGLGDTAMYLCATSREARWTEAFFGQGTRLTVV.

At least ten counts were recorded for this clonotype. This rearrangement joins TRBV24-1 to TRBJ1-5, with D unresolved. The CDR3 has 13 residues. In germline, CDR1 is KGHDR, CDR2 SFDVKD. V was pared by 4 bases and J by 0 bases, with 3 bases between. Here the CDR3 DNA reads TGTGCCACCAGTGAGCATAGCAATCAGCCCCAGCATTTT. Encoded protein: CATSEHSNQPQHF.

The sample holds many counts of this clonotype. Since the CDR3 does not end with the conserved phenylalanine or tryptophan, this likely comes from a read error. This chain uses TRBV28 with TRBJ1-3; 7 bases fit TRBD1. Germline V gene lookup returns CDR1 MDHEN and CDR2 SYDVKM. This CDR3 comprises 16 residues. V shed 7 bases and J 2 bases; nucleotides not matched to a gene: 11. The CDR3 region has the DNA TGTGCCAGCACCCCACCTCCGGGACAGCCTGGAAACACCATATATCTT. This encodes CASTPPPGQPGNTIYL.

This clonotype showed up many times. The CDR3 region is CSIREGGHLTEQYF. The CDR3 nucleotides read TGCAGCATCCGAGAAGGGGGACATCTTACCGAGCAGTACTTC. The chain combines TRBV29-1 with TRBJ2-7; possibly TRBD1 for D (6 bases). Germline V lookup: CDR1 SQVTM, CDR2 ANQGSEA. The CDR3 covers 14 residues. The ends were cut back, 8 bases at V and 6 bases at J, with 23 bases in the middle.

The table lists this clonotype with many counts. The rearrangement links TRBV5-1 to TRBJ2-7; 11 positions match TRBD1. V shed 2 bases and J 3 bases; nucleotides not matched to a gene: 7. Germline lookup yields CDR1 SGHRS and CDR2 YFSETQ. The CDR3 has 16 residues. In DNA, the CDR3 is TGCGCCAGCAGCTTCGGAGGGACAGGGGGAGTCTACGAGCAGTACTTC. Residues: CASSFGGTGGVYEQYF.

The gene calls are TRBV12-3 or TRBV12-4 and TRBJ2-5; 8 bases are a match to TRBD1. The CDR3 covers 14 residues. With V trimmed by 8 bases and J by 9 bases, 14 bases remained unmatched. CDR3: CASGPGQGGEPQYF. The CDR3 DNA reads TGTGCCAGCGGTCCCGGACAGGGCGGGGAGCCCCAGTACTTC.

This chain connects TRBV6-2 or TRBV6-3 to TRBJ2-2; TRBD2 matches 10 bases. Germline values: CDR1 MNHEY, CDR2 SVGEGT. The junction had 8 bases not matched to a gene; V was cut back by 6 bases and J by 1 base. The CDR3 has 17 residues. CDR3 residues: CASRLTTSGKNTGELFF. In nucleotides, the CDR3 is TGTGCCAGCAGACTCACTACTAGCGGGAAGAACACCGGGGAGCTGTTTTTT.

V is TRBV11-2 and J is TRBJ1-5; D remains unclear. This CDR3 comprises 16 residues. Between the trimmed V and J ends, which lost 1 base and 1 base, there was a span of 11 bases. From germline, CDR1 is SGHAT and CDR2 FQNNGV. CDR3 DNA sequence: TGTGCCAGCAGCTTAGGAGGTGCCCTGAGCAATCAGCCCCAGCATTTT. Its protein is CASSLGGALSNQPQHF. Supplemented by reference TRBV11-2 and TRBJ1-5, the full variable domain reads EAGVAQSPRYKIIEKRQSVAFWCNPISGHATLYWYQQILGQGPKLLIQFQNNGVVDDSQLPKDRFSAERLKGVDSTLKIQPAKLEDSAVYLCASSLGGALSNQPQHFGDGTRLSIL.

This clonotype showed up many times. The V call is TRBV19, the J call TRBJ2-5, with a weak D call TRBD1 (6 bases). Germline V gives CDR1 LNHDA, CDR2 SQIVND (reference sequence). This CDR3 has 13 residues. V was pared by 5 bases and J by 2 bases, with 9 bases between. CDR3 amino acids: CASSGGQQETQYF. The CDR3, as DNA: TGTGCCAGTAGTGGAGGACAGCAAGAGACCCAGTACTTC. Full variable domain (remainder filled in from reference TRBV19 and TRBJ2-5): DGGITQSPKYLFRKEGQNVTLSCEQNLNHDAMYWYRQDPGQGLRLIYYSQIVNDFQKGDIAEGYSVSREKKESFPLTVTSAQKNPTAFYLCASSGGQQETQYFGPGTRLLVL.

This clonotype was detected many times. The chain recombines TRBV7-3 with TRBJ1-6, with a possible D match to TRBD1 (6 bases). CDR3 length: 15 residues. With 5 bases removed from V and 8 bases from J, the gap between germline ends came to 16 bases. CDR1 is SGHTA, CDR2 FQGTGA, per germline. The CDR3 is CASSLSGTYYSPLHF. The CDR3 DNA reads TGTGCCAGCAGCCTCTCCGGGACATATTATTCACCCCTCCACTTT.

This clonotype was observed many times. This chain uses TRBV11-2 with TRBJ2-5, with 7 bases fitting TRBD2. J gave up 1 base and V 6 bases, and 8 bases lay outside the gene matches. The germline gives CDR1 SGHAT, CDR2 FQNNGV. The CDR3 spans 15 residues. CDR3 region: CASSPIAGTQETQYF. The CDR3 nucleotides are TGTGCCAGCAGTCCTATAGCGGGCACCCAAGAGACCCAGTACTTC.

The chain couples TRBV6-1 to TRBJ2-5; 14 nucleotides line up with TRBD2. Germline-derived CDR1 and CDR2 are MNHNS and SASEGT. The CDR3 has 16 residues. The ends lost 6 bases at V and 5 bases at J; junction bases unmatched: 8. The CDR3 loop is CASSGPGLAGEETQYF. In DNA form, the CDR3 reads TGTGCCAGCAGCGGTCCGGGACTAGCGGGAGAGGAGACCCAGTACTTC.

This clonotype came up a few times. One end of the junction is discordant with germline, which a read error may explain. V usage is TRBV11-1 and J usage is TRBJ2-7; 7 bases agree with TRBD2. Germline values: CDR1 SGHAT, CDR2 FQDESV (reference sequence). CDR3 length: 16 residues. The DNA of the CDR3 is TGTGCCAGCAGCAGACCCGCGGGGGAGGGCCTCTACGGGCAGTACTTC. Its protein product is CASSRPAGEGLYGQYF.

This clonotype has ten or more counts. The rearrangement joins TRBV10-3 to TRBJ2-5; TRBD2 is a possible D gene (5 bases). The CDR3 has 18 amino acids. Germline loops: CDR1 ENHRY, CDR2 SYGVKD. Trimming stripped 3 bases from V and 0 bases from J, with 20 bases between. The CDR3 region is CAISDRSMDLTYQETQYF. The DNA for the CDR3 is TGTGCCATCAGTGACCGAAGCATGGACTTAACGTACCAAGAGACCCAGTACTTC.

This clonotype has ten or more counts. V gene TRBV5-1 combines with J gene TRBJ1-1; 9 bases align to TRBD1. The germline gives CDR1 SGHRS, CDR2 YFSETQ. V shed 4 bases and J 1 base; nucleotides not matched to a gene: 5. This CDR3 has 15 amino acids. The CDR3 spells CASSQRTGANTEAFF. The CDR3 DNA sequence: TGCGCCAGCAGCCAGCGGACAGGGGCGAACACTGAAGCTTTCTTT. Together with reference TRBV5-1 and TRBJ1-1, the CDR3 gives the full variable domain: KAGVTQTPRYLIKTRGQQVTLSCSPISGHRSVSWYQQTPGQGLQFLFEYFSETQRNKGNFPGRFSGRQFSNSRSEMNVSTLELGDSALYLCASSQRTGANTEAFFGQGTRLTVV.

This clonotype has a count of ten or more. The genes are TRBV28 and TRBJ2-7, with D possibly called TRBD1 or TRBD2 (5 bases each). V was trimmed by 6 bases and J by 3 bases, leaving 18 bases between them. CDR1 and CDR2 from the germline V gene are MDHEN and SYDVKM. This CDR3 is built from 15 residues. The CDR3 spells CASSVGNEGIYEQYF. The CDR3 region has the DNA TGTGCCAGCAGCGTTGGGAACGAGGGGATCTACGAGCAGTACTTC.

Details on this clonotype: A much larger clone differs by one base, so this may be a read error. The rearrangement links TRBV5-6 to TRBJ2-7; 8 bases align to TRBD2. V lost 6 bases to trimming and J lost 7 bases; unmatched junction nucleotides: 18. CDR1 is SGHDT, CDR2 YYEEEE, per germline. The CDR3 has 16 residues. CDR3 protein: CASILGSSGSFSEQYF. CDR3 sequence (DNA): TGTGCCAGCATCTTAGGATCTAGCGGGTCTTTCAGTGAGCAGTACTTC.

The table lists this clonotype with many counts. The chain has TRBV5-5 and TRBJ2-5; 7 nucleotides line up with TRBD2. Looked up from germline, CDR1 is SGHKS and CDR2 is YYEKEE (reference sequence). Losses at the gene ends were 4 bases for V and 5 bases for J; bases not matched to a gene: 5. The CDR3 runs 13 residues. The CDR3, as DNA: TGTGCCAGCAGCAGTTGGGGGGGGGAGACCCAGTACTTC. Its protein product is CASSSWGGETQYF.

This clonotype was counted at least ten times. V is TRBV20-1 and J is TRBJ2-3; TRBD2 is a possible D gene (5 bases). The CDR3 length is 14 residues. Germline assignment: CDR1 DFQATT and CDR2 SNEGSKA (reference sequence). Trimming took 4 bases from V and 2 from J, leaving 13 bases between them. CDR3 DNA: TGCAGTGCTACGAAAGGGAGACTCACAGATACGCAGTATTTT. This gives the protein CSATKGRLTDTQYF.

The chain employs TRBV28 and TRBJ2-7, with TRBD2 as a possible D gene (6 bases). The CDR3 extends over 12 amino acids. V was cut by 11 bases and J by 1 base, with 12 bases left in between. Germline values: CDR1 MDHEN, CDR2 SYDVKM. CDR3 region: CAARRGSYEQYF. CDR3 coding DNA: TGTGCCGCAAGGCGGGGTTCCTACGAGCAGTACTTC.